This T cell receptor beta chain is from a study of T cells in localized non-small cell lung cancer. Of note for this clone: Its antigen is not identified.

The V and J ends lost 6 bases and 1 base, in that order; junction bases with no gene match: 7. Germline CDR1 and CDR2: LNHDA and SQIVND (reference sequence). CDR3 length: 15 residues. Study-level points and caveats: Blood T cell density predicted longer survival; adjacent-lung clonality, shorter. Adjacent lung held a median roughly 60 of the top 100 tumor clones. Uninvolved adjacent lung showed higher T cell clonality than tumor.

This table comes from immunoSEQ multiplex PCR, and its TCRdb copy is limited to in-frame clones, with some not included. The table lists 75,000 to 85,000 clones, 75% to 85% of them singletons. The starting material was peripheral blood, obtained before any cancer treatment. The V and J genes are TRBV19 and TRBJ2-7; 9 nucleotides align to TRBD1. The clonotype was recovered from a female donor over 55 with stage I lung adenocarcinoma. CDR3 amino acids: CASRTTGTGSYEQYF. CDR3 sequence (DNA): TGTGCCAGTAGGACGACCGGGACAGGGTCCTACGAGCAGTACTTC.